The TCR beta chain described here comes from a study of T cell responses to AZD1222 COVID-19 vaccine. About this clone: The target antigen is unknown.

Study-wide points: At 160-218 and 743-854, vaccine-associated CD4 TCRs were dominant, and they spanned spike. The repertoires were collected only after the peak T cell response.

Researchers grouped second doses given at about 4 or about 12 weeks into one pool. The CDR3 runs 12 residues. V gave up 7 bases and J gave up 7 bases, with 11 bases separating them. TCRdb keeps only in-frame clones here, not all; method: immunoSEQ multiplex PCR. The sample records under 170,000 clones, around 90% being singletons. The sequence came from an adult who received the AZD1222 COVID-19 vaccine. The chain carries TRBV12-3 or TRBV12-4 and TRBJ1-3; the D gene is possibly TRBD1 (5 bases). This specimen was peripheral blood, taken 28 days after the second AZD1222 dose. CDR3 sequence reads: CASNTGGNTIYF. CDR3 in DNA: TGTGCCAGCAATACAGGTGGGAACACCATATATTTT.